Listed here are 17 T cell receptor beta chains from one sample, sequenced in a study of shared clonotypes between healthy human individuals (TCRdb year 2020). Receptors were amplified or captured by the immunoSEQ multiplex PCR assay. This immuneACCESS table, as held by TCRdb, lists in-frame sequences with V and J called but not all clones. Of the missing ones, under half trace to an unresolved V gene in checked studies; the others have no known cause. Present in this sample are roughly 2.1 million clones, 85% to 95% of which were seen just once. The ten largest clones represent about 1.8% of the sample. CD8 naive samples consisted of CD45RO-negative cells that were positively selected for CCR7, yielding a CD45RA+CCR7+ population without TemRA cells. The sample consisted of naive CD8+ T cells from PBMCs. The sample's cell subset or site label is to be understood as: CD45RA+CCR7+. The receptors were gathered from a man aged 18 to 35 in good health. Some clones in this sample may be carry-over from other donors' samples.

The chain carries TRBV5-1 and TRBJ2-7; unclear D gene. CDR1 is SGHRS, CDR2 YFSETQ, per germline. This CDR3 is 15 amino acids long. The V gene lost 0 bases and the J gene lost 3 bases, with 13 bases spanning the gap. CDR3 bases: TGCGCCAGCAGCTTGGGCGACCAATCCTTCTACGAGCAGTACTTC. This gives the protein CASSLGDQSFYEQYF.

This clone has only a few counts. In the same sample, other DNA sequences code for this CDR3. The gene calls are TRBV27 and TRBJ1-1; no firm D call. Germline CDR1 and CDR2: MNHEY and SMNVEV (reference sequence). The CDR3 consists of 12 residues. V was cut by 6 bases and J by 1 base, with 6 bases left in between. Here the CDR3 DNA reads TGTGCCAGCAGCTCCTGGAACACTGAAGCTTTCTTT. Protein product: CASSSWNTEAFF.

J is TRBJ2-3 and V is TRBV7-3; 10 nucleotides match TRBD1. This CDR3 comprises 16 residues. V gave up 1 base and J gave up 5 bases; unmatched junction bases: 6. Germline CDR1 is SGHTA and CDR2 is FQGTGA. CDR3 sequence (DNA): TGTGCCAGCAGCTTAATCGCCGGGACAGGGGAAGATACGCAGTATTTT. Amino acids: CASSLIAGTGEDTQYF.

This clone was observed a few times. The V call is TRBV11-2, the J call TRBJ1-1, with no clear D. V was cut by 6 bases and J by 6 bases, with 14 bases left in between. This CDR3 has 13 residues. In germline, CDR1 is SGHAT, CDR2 FQNNGV. The CDR3 nucleotides are TGTGCCAGCAGACCAATGGCAACCCCTGAAGCTTTCTTT. Translating it yields CASRPMATPEAFF.

The J gene is TRBJ2-2, the V gene TRBV7-2; D is unresolved. Germline CDR1 is SGHTA and CDR2 is FQGNSA. This CDR3 spans 14 amino acids. The V and J ends lost 2 bases and 2 bases respectively, with 6 bases between them. CDR3 DNA: TGTGCCAGCAGCTTACCGCCCAACACCGGGGAGCTGTTTTTT. Protein sequence: CASSLPPNTGELFF. The full variable domain, its missing parts supplied by reference TRBV7-2 and TRBJ2-2, is GAGVSQSPSNKVTEKGKDVELRCDPISGHTALYWYRQSLGQGLEFLIYFQGNSAPDKSGLPSDRFSAERTGGSVSTLTIQRTQQEDSAVYLCASSLPPNTGELFFGEGSRLTVL.

The chain recombines TRBV29-1 with TRBJ2-1; D is unclear. Germline V lookup: CDR1 SQVTM, CDR2 ANQGSEA. V gave up 6 bases and J gave up 4 bases, with 10 bases separating them. The CDR3 is 12 residues long. DNA of the CDR3: TGCAGCGTAGATACTCGTTACAATGAGCAGTTCTTC. Protein product: CSVDTRYNEQFF.

This clone was recorded only once. The chain links TRBV7-8 to TRBJ1-5; D is unresolved. The CDR3 is 14 amino acids. V lost 1 base to trimming and J lost 4 bases, with 8 bases between them. CDR1 is SGHVS, CDR2 FQNEAQ, per germline. The CDR3, as DNA: TGTGCCAGCAGCTTAGGGGGTACGAATCAGCCCCAGCATTTT. Residues: CASSLGGTNQPQHF.

This chain links TRBV19 with TRBJ1-5; D perhaps matches TRBD1 (6 bases). CDR3 size: 17 residues. Germline lookup yields CDR1 LNHDA and CDR2 SQIVND (reference sequence). V lost 2 bases to trimming and J lost 4 bases, with 18 bases between them. CDR3 coding DNA: TGTGCCAGTAGTATAAGTTTCGCGGGTGGGACAAATCAGCCCCAGCATTTT. The encoded protein is CASSISFAGGTNQPQHF.

V gene TRBV4-3 combines with J gene TRBJ2-1; D is ambiguous. Deletions cut 1 base from V and 0 bases from J, with 4 bases between. This CDR3 has 14 residues. Germline loops: CDR1 LGHNA, CDR2 YSLEER. DNA of the CDR3: TGCGCCAGCAGCCAAGCAGGCTCCTACAATGAGCAGTTCTTC. Its protein is CASSQAGSYNEQFF.

V and J are TRBV6-1 and TRBJ2-5; a weak D match, TRBD2 (5 bases). The ends were cut back, 8 bases at V and 2 bases at J, with 15 bases in the middle. Germline CDR1 and CDR2: MNHNS and SASEGT. The CDR3 extends over 14 amino acids. The CDR3 reads CASAAVLVQETQYF. CDR3 in DNA: TGTGCCAGCGCCGCCGTACTAGTGCAAGAGACCCAGTACTTC.

This chain joins TRBV13 and TRBJ2-1, with 9 bases matching TRBD2. Per the germline V gene, CDR1 is PRHDT and CDR2 is FYEKMQ (reference sequence). This CDR3 spans 16 amino acids. Trimming cost V 2 bases and J 8 bases; bases outside gene matches: 10. This CDR3 reads CASSLIPAGGPHEQFF. The CDR3 nucleotides read TGTGCCAGCAGCTTAATCCCTGCGGGAGGGCCCCATGAGCAGTTCTTC.

This chain joins TRBV7-9 and TRBJ2-3; D not certain. The CDR3 is made up of 15 amino acids. Germline CDR1 is SEHNR and CDR2 is FQNEAQ (reference sequence). V shed 1 base and J shed 2 bases, with 10 bases lying between them. The CDR3 sequence: CASSLEVSNTDTQYF. The DNA for the CDR3 is TGTGCCAGCAGCTTAGAGGTATCCAACACAGATACGCAGTATTTT.

The V gene is TRBV29-1, the J gene TRBJ2-2; 7 bases map to TRBD1. This CDR3 region has 12 residues. Losses at the gene ends were 7 bases for V and 4 bases for J; bases not matched to a gene: 3. The germline gives CDR1 SQVTM, CDR2 ANQGSEA. The CDR3 bases are TGCAGCGGGGGACAGATCACCGGGGAGCTGTTTTTT. Amino acids: CSGGQITGELFF.

The chain employs TRBV7-8 and TRBJ2-1; D remains unclear. CDR1 and CDR2 (germline): SGHVS, FQNEAQ. V lost 5 bases, J lost 2 bases, and 10 bases lay in between. The CDR3 consists of 14 residues. The CDR3 sequence is CASSPFEAYNEQFF. The CDR3, as DNA: TGTGCCAGCAGCCCTTTTGAGGCCTACAATGAGCAGTTCTTC.

The DNA of the CDR3 is TGTGCCAGCAGCACCTCCCTAGATAATCCTTCCTACGAGCAGTACTTC. Protein: CASSTSLDNPSYEQYF. The chain carries TRBV9 and TRBJ2-7, with D unclear. Trimming took off 4 bases at V and 1 base at J, with 18 bases between the two ends. Germline V gives CDR1 SGDLS, CDR2 YYNGEE. This CDR3 is 16 amino acids long.

This clone was seen only once. The V and J genes are TRBV9 and TRBJ1-1; D unclear. V was clipped by 3 bases and J by 5 bases, with 20 bases between them. The CDR3 spans 16 residues. Germline V gives CDR1 SGDLS, CDR2 YYNGEE. CDR3 nucleotides: TGTGCCAGCAGCGCAACGACGACGGGCTCTAGGACTGAAGCTTTCTTT. It translates to CASSATTTGSRTEAFF.

The chain couples TRBV4-1 to TRBJ1-1; weak D call: TRBD1 (6 bases). There are 15 residues in the CDR3. V lost 0 bases, J lost 5 bases, and 13 bases lay in between. The V gene's germline CDR1 is MGHRA and CDR2 YSYEKL. The CDR3 spells CASSQDRGGETEAFF. CDR3 coding DNA: TGCGCCAGCAGCCAAGATCGGGGGGGCGAAACTGAAGCTTTCTTT.